Each of the 24 T cell receptor beta chains below was sequenced from the same sample in a study of T cell changes during pregnancy in multiple sclerosis. Profiled with immunoSEQ multiplex PCR; TCRdb holds only in-frame clones, not every one. The sample consists of 40,000 to 60,000 clones, around 93% of them appearing once. This material consisted of CD4+ T cells from peripheral blood mononuclear cells, taken after pregnancy. The receptor source for this set is a female donor with multiple sclerosis, enrolled in a pregnancy study.

In this sample, this clone turned up a few times. The gene calls are TRBV28 and TRBJ1-3, with TRBD1 matching over 7 bases. CDR3 length: 15 amino acids. V lost 3 bases, J lost 5 bases, and 7 bases stayed unmatched. The germline CDR1 and CDR2 sequences are MDHEN and SYDVKM. The CDR3 DNA sequence: TGTGCCAGCAGTTTCTTCGAGACAGGGCGAAACACCATATATTTT. Its protein product is CASSFFETGRNTIYF.

The chain joins TRBV25-1 to TRBJ1-4; D not certain. Trimming took off 0 bases at V and 5 bases at J, with 16 bases between the two ends. The CDR3 is made up of 17 amino acids. Germline CDR1 is MGHDK and CDR2 is SYGVNS. CDR3 protein: CASSEYGKGRKNEKLFF. The DNA of the CDR3 is TGTGCCAGCAGTGAATACGGGAAGGGCCGGAAAAATGAAAAACTGTTTTTT.

The sample holds one count of this clone. This chain uses TRBV7-2 with TRBJ2-1; 11 bases line up with TRBD2. The CDR3 is 17 residues long. V dropped 1 base and J dropped 7; count of bases not matched to a gene: 9. Germline V gene lookup returns CDR1 SGHTA and CDR2 FQGNSA. Here the CDR3 DNA reads TGTGCCAGCAGCTTAGTTTCATGGGCTAGCGGGAGGAATGAGCAGTTCTTC. Translated: CASSLVSWASGRNEQFF.

The chain joins TRBV18 to TRBJ2-1; the D gene is possibly TRBD1 (6 bases). The CDR3 is 15 amino acids. In germline, CDR1 is KGHSH, CDR2 LQKENI. The germline V and J ends were trimmed by 6 bases and 1 base, with 13 bases remaining between them. CDR3 in amino acids: CASSISGVSYNEQFF. DNA of the CDR3: TGTGCCAGCTCCATCTCAGGGGTGTCCTACAATGAGCAGTTCTTC.

V and J are TRBV7-3 and TRBJ2-7, with TRBD2 identical over 7 bases. In germline, CDR1 is SGHTA, CDR2 FQGTGA. V shed 1 base, J shed 0 bases, and the junction held 6 bases outside the gene matches. This CDR3 is built from 16 residues. The CDR3 nucleotides read TGTGCCAGCAGCTTAAATCTGCCTAGCGGCTCCTACGAGCAGTACTTC. Encoded protein: CASSLNLPSGSYEQYF.

The rearrangement links TRBV18 to TRBJ1-5; tentative D call: TRBD1 (6 bases). V shed 5 bases and J shed 0 bases, with 11 bases lying between them. The CDR3 covers 15 residues. Germline V lookup: CDR1 KGHSH, CDR2 LQKENI. The CDR3 region is CASSGQKISNQPQHF. Written as DNA, the CDR3 is TGTGCCAGCTCAGGACAGAAAATTAGCAATCAGCCCCAGCATTTT. Looking up the rest from reference TRBV18 and TRBJ1-5 gives the full variable domain: NAGVMQNPRHLVRRRGQEARLRCSPMKGHSHVYWYRQLPEEGLKFMVYLQKENIIDESGMPKERFSAEFPKEGPSILRIQQVVRGDSAAYFCASSGQKISNQPQHFGDGTRLSIL.

Only one count was recorded for this clone. J is TRBJ1-6 and V is TRBV6-1, with TRBD1 as a possible D gene (6 bases). The germline gives CDR1 MNHNS, CDR2 SASEGT. The CDR3 consists of 16 residues. The ends were cut back, 4 bases at V and 9 bases at J, with 19 bases in the middle. This CDR3 is CASSGLLGQTVSPLHF. As DNA, the CDR3 is TGTGCCAGCAGTGGTCTACTCGGACAGACAGTTTCACCCCTCCACTTT.

The rearrangement joins TRBV9 to TRBJ1-2, with 7 nucleotides matching TRBD1. Germline values: CDR1 SGDLS, CDR2 YYNGEE. The V segment lost 4 bases and the J segment 6 bases; nucleotides outside the gene matches: 6. The CDR3 loop spans 13 amino acids. The CDR3 sequence: CASSPLQGNGYTF. DNA of the CDR3: TGTGCCAGCAGCCCTTTACAGGGGAATGGCTACACCTTC.

The rearrangement joins TRBV5-4 to TRBJ2-5; 11 bases are a match to TRBD1. After removal of 0 bases from V and 0 bases from J, the junction contained 1 base not matched to a gene. In germline, CDR1 is SGHNT, CDR2 YYREEE (reference sequence). This CDR3 is built from 16 residues. CDR3 nucleotide sequence: TGTGCCAGCAGCTTGGGGGACAGGGGGTACCAAGAGACCCAGTACTTC. It encodes CASSLGDRGYQETQYF. The variable domain in full, completed from reference TRBV5-4 and TRBJ2-5, reads ETGVTQSPTHLIKTRGQQVTLRCSSQSGHNTVSWYQQALGQGPQFIFQYYREEENGRGNFPPRFSGLQFPNYSSELNVNALELDDSALYLCASSLGDRGYQETQYFGPGTRLLVL.

The chain has TRBV5-6 and TRBJ1-1; D might be TRBD1 (5 bases). Germline V gene sequence: CDR1 SGHDT, CDR2 YYEEEE. CDR3 length equals 15 residues. V was clipped by 1 base and J by 7 bases, with 17 bases between them. CDR3 DNA sequence: TGTGCCAGCAGCTTGTCGGGACTTGGGGCTTTTGAAGCTTTCTTT. Its protein product is CASSLSGLGAFEAFF.

The sample holds a few counts of this clone. At one end, the junction sequence differs from germline, possibly due to a read error. The chain recombines TRBV7-7 with TRBJ1-1, with 8 bases fitting TRBD1. The germline gives CDR1 SSHAT, CDR2 FNYEAQ (reference sequence). The CDR3 loop spans 15 amino acids. Here the CDR3 DNA reads TGTGCTAGCAGCCGTTTACAGGGGGGGAACACTGAAGCTTTCTTT. Translated: CASSRLQGGNTEAFF.

This clone was seen just once. V usage is TRBV18 and J usage is TRBJ2-1; 10 positions match TRBD1. Germline V gene data show CDR1 as KGHSH and CDR2 as LQKENI. This CDR3 spans 14 amino acids. V shed 8 bases, J shed 8 bases, and the junction held 9 bases outside the gene matches. CDR3 sequence: CASLVVTGGHEQFF. The CDR3 DNA is TGTGCCAGCCTAGTGGTGACAGGGGGCCATGAGCAGTTCTTC.

V usage is TRBV7-2 and J usage is TRBJ1-5; 7 bases match TRBD1. Germline V lookup: CDR1 SGHTA, CDR2 FQGNSA. Germline trimming cut 1 base from V and 1 base from J; bases unmatched to any gene: 4. This CDR3 spans 16 amino acids. In DNA, the CDR3 is TGTGCCAGCAGCTTAGACGACAGGGTCAGCAATCAGCCCCAGCATTTT. Translated: CASSLDDRVSNQPQHF.

This chain uses TRBV11-2 with TRBJ1-1, with D possibly TRBD1 on 6 matching bases. Germline V gene sequence: CDR1 SGHAT, CDR2 FQNNGV. V was shortened by 0 bases and J by 6 bases, with 14 bases between the two germline ends. This CDR3 is 15 amino acids long. The CDR3 region has the DNA TGTGCCAGCAGCTTAGAATATGGGGGCGTCGCTGAAGCTTTCTTT. Translated: CASSLEYGGVAEAFF.

The chain uses TRBV29-1 and TRBJ2-7; possible D gene TRBD1, 6 bases. Germline V gene data show CDR1 as SQVTM and CDR2 as ANQGSEA. The ends were cut back, 6 bases at V and 7 bases at J, with 16 bases in the middle. The CDR3 runs to 12 residues. CDR3 coding DNA: TGCAGCGTGGGAGAGGCGACAGGTGAGCAGTACTTC. This codes for CSVGEATGEQYF.

The chain joins TRBV5-1 to TRBJ1-4, with TRBD1 identical over 8 bases. CDR3 length: 14 amino acids. Germline V gives CDR1 SGHRS, CDR2 YFSETQ. The junction had 7 bases not matched to a gene; V was cut back by 4 bases and J by 8 bases. CDR3 DNA sequence: TGCGCCAGCAGCCTTGACAGGGGAGCCGAAAAACTGTTTTTT. It codes for CASSLDRGAEKLFF.

The chain has TRBV28 and TRBJ2-1, with 7 bases aligning to TRBD2. Germline lookup yields CDR1 MDHEN and CDR2 SYDVKM. The J segment lost 0 bases and the V segment lost 1 base, leaving 3 bases of the junction unmatched. The CDR3 totals 16 residues. The DNA of the CDR3 is TGTGCCAGCAGTTTATTCCCGGGGGGCTCCTACAATGAGCAGTTCTTC. Protein product: CASSLFPGGSYNEQFF.

The chain uses TRBV6-5 and TRBJ1-2; perhaps TRBD1 as D (6 bases). Trimming removed 2 bases from V and 7 bases from J, with 14 bases in between. This CDR3 spans 14 amino acids. Germline CDR1 reads MNHEY; CDR2 reads SVGAGI. The CDR3 DNA reads as TGTGCCAGCAGTTACGTAGCCAGGGGATCTGGCTACACCTTC. This codes for CASSYVARGSGYTF.

The V gene is TRBV6-5, the J gene TRBJ1-1; D gene ambiguous. Deletions cut 8 bases from V and 4 bases from J, with 14 bases between. The CDR3 covers 13 residues. Germline assignment: CDR1 MNHEY and CDR2 SVGAGI. The CDR3 region has the DNA TGTGCCAGCCGTTTTGGCGCGGTCACTGAAGCTTTCTTT. Translation: CASRFGAVTEAFF.

The V gene is TRBV19, the J gene TRBJ2-1; the D gene is possibly TRBD2 (6 bases). Deletions cut 0 bases from V and 5 bases from J, with 11 bases between. The CDR3 has 15 residues. Germline CDR1 LNHDA, CDR2 SQIVND (reference sequence). Here the CDR3 DNA reads TGTGCCAGTAGTATAGATCGACGGGGGAACAATGAGCAGTTCTTC. Translated: CASSIDRRGNNEQFF.

J is TRBJ2-5 and V is TRBV2, with D perhaps matching TRBD2 (6 bases). The V end was cut by 7 bases, the J end by 1 base, with 13 bases between. The CDR3 extends over 14 amino acids. Per germline, CDR1 SNHLY and CDR2 FYNNEI. In DNA form, the CDR3 reads TGTGCCAGCAACCCTAGCGCGTTCCAAGAGACCCAGTACTTC. It encodes CASNPSAFQETQYF.

V is TRBV9 and J is TRBJ1-1; no definite D call. CDR3 length equals 13 residues. Germline CDR1 SGDLS, CDR2 YYNGEE. V was trimmed by 0 bases and J by 0 bases, leaving 3 bases between them. In DNA, the CDR3 is TGTGCCAGCAGCGTAGACTTGAACACTGAAGCTTTCTTT. It is translated as CASSVDLNTEAFF.

The J gene is TRBJ2-6, the V gene TRBV30; D is undetermined. Trimming stripped 8 bases from V and 4 bases from J, with 12 bases between. This CDR3 region has 13 residues. Germline V gene sequence: CDR1 GTSNPN, CDR2 SVGIG (reference sequence). CDR3 loop: CAEAVGGANVLTF. Written as DNA, the CDR3 is TGTGCCGAGGCCGTCGGCGGGGCCAACGTCCTGACTTTC.

The chain uses TRBV9 and TRBJ2-2; D is unclear. V lost 3 bases, J lost 8 bases, and 14 bases lay in between. Germline lookup yields CDR1 SGDLS and CDR2 YYNGEE. This CDR3 contains 14 residues. The CDR3 DNA follows: TGTGCCAGCAGCGCGCGGCTATCTCTAGGGGAGCTGTTTTTT. Its translation: CASSARLSLGELFF.